This section outlines one TCR beta chain sequence together with its context. The sample belongs to a study of blood T cell repertoires in COVID-19. Overall study context: Sites across the United States, Italy and Spain contributed samples from acute and convalescent COVID-19. Sources were T cells, B-cell-depleted T cells, or PBMCs; the material itself was cDNA or gDNA.

In the authors' methods: Reference gene primer amplification gave nucleated cell count estimates. Generated by immunoSEQ multiplex PCR, the TCRdb table keeps only in-frame clones and is missing some. Clone size and V and J calls were adopted from that table, with D and trimming inferred from the DNA. The sample carries fewer than 700,000 clones, approximately 88% recorded once. Enrolled during active infection, Seattle patients were then followed longitudinally. Germline V lookup: CDR1 MNHNS, CDR2 SASEGT. Trimming took off 1 base at V and 6 bases at J, with 12 bases between the two ends. The CDR3 totals 14 residues.

The sequenced sample was peripheral blood. The receptor was derived from a woman in her forties or fifties with COVID-19, enrolled during active disease. The chain links TRBV6-1 to TRBJ1-1; the D gene is possibly TRBD1 (5 bases). The CDR3 sequence: CASSEGGIRAEAFF. CDR3 DNA sequence: TGTGCCAGCAGTGAAGGGGGCATCCGAGCTGAAGCTTTCTTT.